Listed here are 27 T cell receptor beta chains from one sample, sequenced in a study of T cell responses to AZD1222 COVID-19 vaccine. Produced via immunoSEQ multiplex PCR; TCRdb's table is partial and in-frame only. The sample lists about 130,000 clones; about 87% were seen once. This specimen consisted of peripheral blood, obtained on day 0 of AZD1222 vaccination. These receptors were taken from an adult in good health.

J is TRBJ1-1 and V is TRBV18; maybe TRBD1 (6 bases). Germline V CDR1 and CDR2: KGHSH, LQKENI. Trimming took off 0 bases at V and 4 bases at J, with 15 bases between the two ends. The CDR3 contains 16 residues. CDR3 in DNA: TGTGCCAGCTCACCACCGGGGGGCGCCGCGGGCACTGAAGCTTTCTTT. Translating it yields CASSPPGGAAGTEAFF.

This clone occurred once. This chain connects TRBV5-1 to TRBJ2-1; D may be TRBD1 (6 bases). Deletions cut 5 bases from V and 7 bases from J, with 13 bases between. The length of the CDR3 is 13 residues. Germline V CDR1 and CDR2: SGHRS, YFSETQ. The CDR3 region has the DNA TGCGCCAGCAGTTACAGGGTGGAGAATGAGCAGTTCTTC. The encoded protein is CASSYRVENEQFF.

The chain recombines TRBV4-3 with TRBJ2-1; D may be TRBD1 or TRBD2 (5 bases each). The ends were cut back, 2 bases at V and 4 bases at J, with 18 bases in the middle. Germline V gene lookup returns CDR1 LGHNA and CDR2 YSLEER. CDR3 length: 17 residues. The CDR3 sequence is CASSQSIGTGPYNEQFF. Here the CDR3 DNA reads TGCGCCAGCAGCCAATCCATCGGGACCGGACCTTACAATGAGCAGTTCTTC.

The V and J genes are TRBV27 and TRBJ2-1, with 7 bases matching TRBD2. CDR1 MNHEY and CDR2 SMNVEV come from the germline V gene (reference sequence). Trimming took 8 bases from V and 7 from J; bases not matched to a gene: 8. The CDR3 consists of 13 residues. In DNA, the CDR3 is TGTGCCAGCGGGGGGGGTCTTGGAAATGAGCAGTTCTTC. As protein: CASGGGLGNEQFF.

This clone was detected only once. CDR3 nucleotides: TGTGCCAGCAGTTCCAGGGAGCGCTCCTATAATTCACCCCTCCACTTT. Protein sequence: CASSSRERSYNSPLHF. The chain links TRBV28 to TRBJ1-6; TRBD1 is a possible D gene (5 bases). This CDR3 is 16 amino acids long. Germline values: CDR1 MDHEN, CDR2 SYDVKM. Between the trimmed V and J ends, which lost 4 bases and 0 bases, there was a span of 10 bases.

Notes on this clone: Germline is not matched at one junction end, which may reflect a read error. The CDR3 spells CASTLRQGALSGYTF. CDR3 bases: TGTGCCAGCACCTTAAGACAGGGGGCACTCAGTGGCTACACCTTC. The V and J genes are TRBV7-2 and TRBJ1-2; 10 positions agree with TRBD1. Germline V gene data show CDR1 as SGHTA and CDR2 as FQGNSA. The CDR3 runs 15 residues.

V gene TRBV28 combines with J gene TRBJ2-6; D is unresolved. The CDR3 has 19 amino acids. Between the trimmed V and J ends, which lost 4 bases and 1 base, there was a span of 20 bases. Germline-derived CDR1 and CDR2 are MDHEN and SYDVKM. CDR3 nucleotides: TGTGCCAGCAGTTCACTCTTCACCGTGTCGCAATCTGGGGCCAACGTCCTGACTTTC. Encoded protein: CASSSLFTVSQSGANVLTF. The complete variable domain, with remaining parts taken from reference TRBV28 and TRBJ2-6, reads DVKVTQSSRYLVKRTGEKVFLECVQDMDHENMFWYRQDPGLGLRLIYFSYDVKMKEKGDIPEGYSVSREKKERFSLILESASTNQTSMYLCASSSLFTVSQSGANVLTFGAGSRLTVL.

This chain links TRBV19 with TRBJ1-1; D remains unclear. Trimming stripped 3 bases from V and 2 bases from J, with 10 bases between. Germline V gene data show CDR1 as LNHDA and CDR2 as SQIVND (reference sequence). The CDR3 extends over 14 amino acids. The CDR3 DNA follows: TGTGCCAGTAGTATCGGGCCAGCCAACACTGAAGCTTTCTTT. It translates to CASSIGPANTEAFF.

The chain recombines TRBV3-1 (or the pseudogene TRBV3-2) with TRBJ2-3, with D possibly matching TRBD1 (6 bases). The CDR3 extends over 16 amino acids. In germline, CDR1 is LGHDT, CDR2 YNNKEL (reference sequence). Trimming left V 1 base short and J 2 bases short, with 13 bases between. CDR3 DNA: TGTGCCAGCAGCCAAGTACCACAGGGATCCACAGATACGCAGTATTTT. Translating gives CASSQVPQGSTDTQYF.

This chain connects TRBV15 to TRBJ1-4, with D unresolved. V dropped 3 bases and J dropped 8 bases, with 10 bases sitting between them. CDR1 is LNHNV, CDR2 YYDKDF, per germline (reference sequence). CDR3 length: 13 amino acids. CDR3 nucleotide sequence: TGTGCCACCAGCAGTCCGTCTGCCGAAAAACTGTTTTTT. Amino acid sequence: CATSSPSAEKLFF.

DNA of the CDR3: TGTGCCAGTAGTATTCCGGGGGACGGGGGCTATGGCTACACCTTC. Its translation: CASSIPGDGGYGYTF. This chain connects TRBV19 to TRBJ1-2; possibly TRBD1 for D (5 bases). Germline values: CDR1 LNHDA, CDR2 SQIVND (reference sequence). The CDR3 spans 15 residues. Trimming took off 3 bases at V and 4 bases at J, with 15 bases between the two ends.

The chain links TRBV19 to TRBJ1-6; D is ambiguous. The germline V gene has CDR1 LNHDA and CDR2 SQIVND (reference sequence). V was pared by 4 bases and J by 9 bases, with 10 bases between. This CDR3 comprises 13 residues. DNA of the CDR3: TGTGCCAGTAGTACGACTGGAAGTTCACCCCTCCACTTT. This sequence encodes CASSTTGSSPLHF.

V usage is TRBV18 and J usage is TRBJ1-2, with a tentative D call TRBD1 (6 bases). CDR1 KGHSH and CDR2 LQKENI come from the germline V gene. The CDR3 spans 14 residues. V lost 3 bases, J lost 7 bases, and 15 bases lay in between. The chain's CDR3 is CASSPGRGGSGYTF. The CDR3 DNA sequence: TGTGCCAGCTCACCGGGCCGAGGGGGTTCTGGCTACACCTTC. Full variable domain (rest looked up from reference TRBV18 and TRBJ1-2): NAGVMQNPRHLVRRRGQEARLRCSPMKGHSHVYWYRQLPEEGLKFMVYLQKENIIDESGMPKERFSAEFPKEGPSILRIQQVVRGDSAAYFCASSPGRGGSGYTFGSGTRLTVV.

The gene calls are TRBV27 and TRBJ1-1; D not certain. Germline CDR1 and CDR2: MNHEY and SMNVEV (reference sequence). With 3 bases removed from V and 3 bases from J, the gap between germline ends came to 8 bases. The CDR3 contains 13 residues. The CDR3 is CASSFEIYTEAFF. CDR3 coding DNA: TGTGCCAGCAGTTTTGAGATCTACACTGAAGCTTTCTTT.

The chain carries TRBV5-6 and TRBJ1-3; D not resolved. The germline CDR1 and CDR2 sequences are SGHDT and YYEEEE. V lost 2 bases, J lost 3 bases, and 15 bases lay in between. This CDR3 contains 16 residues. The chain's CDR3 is CASSFGSASGGNTIYF. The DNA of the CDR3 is TGTGCCAGCAGCTTCGGATCCGCATCGGGTGGAAACACCATATATTTT.

CDR3 sequence reads: CASSYQTGQDGYTF. In DNA form, the CDR3 reads TGCGCCAGCAGCTATCAGACAGGGCAGGATGGCTACACCTTC. The rearrangement uses TRBV5-1 and TRBJ1-2; 7 nucleotides match TRBD1. The V gene end was trimmed by 3 bases and the J gene end by 6 bases; junction bases not matched to a gene: 8. Germline CDR1 reads SGHRS; CDR2 reads YFSETQ. The CDR3 is 14 residues long.

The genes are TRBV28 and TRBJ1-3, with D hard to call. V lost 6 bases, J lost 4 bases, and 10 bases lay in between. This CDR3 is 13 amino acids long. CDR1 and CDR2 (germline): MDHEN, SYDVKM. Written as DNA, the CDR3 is TGTGCCAGCAGCCCCGGATGGGGAAACACCATATATTTT. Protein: CASSPGWGNTIYF.

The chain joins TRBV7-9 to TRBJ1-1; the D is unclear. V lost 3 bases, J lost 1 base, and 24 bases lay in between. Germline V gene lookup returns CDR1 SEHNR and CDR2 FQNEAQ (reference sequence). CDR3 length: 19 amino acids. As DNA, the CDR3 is TGTGCCAGCAGCTTTATTGAATTGTTGATAGGGTTCGGGAACACTGAAGCTTTCTTT. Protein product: CASSFIELLIGFGNTEAFF.

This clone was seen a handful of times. The CDR3 DNA sequence: TGCGCCAGCAGCCAAAAGACAGGGGATACTGAAGCTTTCTTT. This codes for CASSQKTGDTEAFF. V is TRBV4-3 and J is TRBJ1-1, with 8 nucleotides matching TRBD1. This CDR3 contains 14 residues. The junction had 4 bases not matched to a gene; V was cut back by 2 bases and J by 5 bases. Per germline, CDR1 LGHNA and CDR2 YSLEER.

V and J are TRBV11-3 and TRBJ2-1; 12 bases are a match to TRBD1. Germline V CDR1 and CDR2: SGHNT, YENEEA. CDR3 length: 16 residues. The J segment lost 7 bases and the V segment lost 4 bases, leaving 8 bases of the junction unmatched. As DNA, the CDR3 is TGTGCCAGCAGCTCGTGGGGGGACAGGGGGCTAAATGAGCAGTTCTTC. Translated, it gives CASSSWGDRGLNEQFF.

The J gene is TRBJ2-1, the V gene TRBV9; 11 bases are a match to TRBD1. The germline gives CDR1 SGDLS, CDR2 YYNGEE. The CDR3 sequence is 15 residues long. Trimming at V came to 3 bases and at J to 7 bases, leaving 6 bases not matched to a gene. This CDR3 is CASSEGQGELNEQFF. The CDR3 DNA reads TGTGCCAGCAGCGAGGGACAGGGGGAATTAAATGAGCAGTTCTTC.

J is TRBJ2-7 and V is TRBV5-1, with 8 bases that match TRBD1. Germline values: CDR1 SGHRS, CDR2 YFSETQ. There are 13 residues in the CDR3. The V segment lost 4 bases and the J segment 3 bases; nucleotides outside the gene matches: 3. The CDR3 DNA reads TGCGCCAGCAGCACGGGACAGGTCTACGAGCAGTACTTC. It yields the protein CASSTGQVYEQYF. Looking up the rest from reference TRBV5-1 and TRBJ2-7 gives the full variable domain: KAGVTQTPRYLIKTRGQQVTLSCSPISGHRSVSWYQQTPGQGLQFLFEYFSETQRNKGNFPGRFSGRQFSNSRSEMNVSTLELGDSALYLCASSTGQVYEQYFGPGTRLTVT.

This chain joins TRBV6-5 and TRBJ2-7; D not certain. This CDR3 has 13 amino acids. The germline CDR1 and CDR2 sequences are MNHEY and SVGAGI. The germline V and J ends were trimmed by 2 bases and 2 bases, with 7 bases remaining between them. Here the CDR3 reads CASSYPGTYEQYF. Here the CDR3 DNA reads TGTGCCAGCAGTTACCCGGGTACCTACGAGCAGTACTTC.

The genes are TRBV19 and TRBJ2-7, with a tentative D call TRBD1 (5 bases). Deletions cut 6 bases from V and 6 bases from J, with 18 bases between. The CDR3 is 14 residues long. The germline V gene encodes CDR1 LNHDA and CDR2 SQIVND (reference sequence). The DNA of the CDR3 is TGTGCCAGTAGCGATACAGGCTTCTCCGGCGAGCAGTACTTC. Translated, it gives CASSDTGFSGEQYF. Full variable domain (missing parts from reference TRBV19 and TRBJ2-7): DGGITQSPKYLFRKEGQNVTLSCEQNLNHDAMYWYRQDPGQGLRLIYYSQIVNDFQKGDIAEGYSVSREKKESFPLTVTSAQKNPTAFYLCASSDTGFSGEQYFGPGTRLTVT.

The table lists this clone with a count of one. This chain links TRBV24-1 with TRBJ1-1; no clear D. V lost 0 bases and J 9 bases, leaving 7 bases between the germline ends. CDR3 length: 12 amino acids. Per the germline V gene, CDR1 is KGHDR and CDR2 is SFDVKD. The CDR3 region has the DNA TGTGCCACCAGTGATTTGGGCAGGAAAGCTTTCTTT. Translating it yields CATSDLGRKAFF.

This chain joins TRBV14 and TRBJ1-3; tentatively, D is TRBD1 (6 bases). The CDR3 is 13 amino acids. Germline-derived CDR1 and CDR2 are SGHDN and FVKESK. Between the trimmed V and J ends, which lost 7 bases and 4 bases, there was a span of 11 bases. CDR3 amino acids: CASKHRAGNTIYF. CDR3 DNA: TGTGCCAGCAAACACAGGGCCGGAAACACCATATATTTT.

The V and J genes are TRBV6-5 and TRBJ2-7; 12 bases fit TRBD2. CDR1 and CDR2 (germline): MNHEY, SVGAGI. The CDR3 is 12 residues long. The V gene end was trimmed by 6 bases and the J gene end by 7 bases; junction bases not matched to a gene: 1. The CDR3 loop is CASSGTSGEQYF. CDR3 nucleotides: TGTGCCAGCAGCGGGACTAGCGGGGAGCAGTACTTC.